This TCR beta chain was captured by sequencing in a study of breast tumors, draining lymph nodes, adjacent tissues. TCRdb used MiXCR to reprocess the multiplex PCR reads, holding one entry per CDR3 protein. This sample has approximately 130,000 distinct CDR3 sequences, with around 20% found just once. V lost 3 bases to trimming and J lost 4 bases, with 18 bases between them. This CDR3 region has 16 residues. From germline, CDR1 is SGDLS and CDR2 YYNGEE. This clonotype was counted ten times or more. Samples came from axillary lymph nodes draining the breast cancer. The TCR sequence derives from a female donor with breast cancer. Some clones in this sample may be carry-over from other donors' samples. This sequence joins TRBV9 and TRBJ2-3, with a possible D match to TRBD2 (5 bases). The sample comprised axillary lymph node tissue. In nucleotides, the CDR3 is TGTGCCAGCAGCGCATCCCCCGCGGGTCGGTCAGATACGCAGTATTTT. Amino acids: CASSASPAGRSDTQYF.